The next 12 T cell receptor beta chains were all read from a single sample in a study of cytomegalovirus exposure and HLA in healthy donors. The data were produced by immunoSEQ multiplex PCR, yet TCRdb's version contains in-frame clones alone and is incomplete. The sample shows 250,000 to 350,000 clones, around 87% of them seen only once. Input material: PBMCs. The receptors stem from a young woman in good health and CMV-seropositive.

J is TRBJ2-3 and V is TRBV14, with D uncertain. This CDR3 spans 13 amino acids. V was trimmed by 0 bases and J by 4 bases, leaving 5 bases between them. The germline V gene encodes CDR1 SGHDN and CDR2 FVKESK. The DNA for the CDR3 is TGTGCCAGCAGCCAAGACTTGGCAGATACGCAGTATTTT. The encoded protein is CASSQDLADTQYF.

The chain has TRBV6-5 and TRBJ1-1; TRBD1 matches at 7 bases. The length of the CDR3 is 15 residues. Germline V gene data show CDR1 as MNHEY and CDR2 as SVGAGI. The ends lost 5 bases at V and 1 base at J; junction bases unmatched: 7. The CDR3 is CASSPLDRKNTEAFF. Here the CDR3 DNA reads TGTGCCAGCAGTCCCCTGGACAGGAAGAACACTGAAGCTTTCTTT.

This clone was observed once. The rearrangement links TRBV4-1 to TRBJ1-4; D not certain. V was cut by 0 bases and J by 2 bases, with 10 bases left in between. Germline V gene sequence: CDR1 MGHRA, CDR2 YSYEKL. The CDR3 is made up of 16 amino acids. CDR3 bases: TGCGCCAGCAGCCAAGAAGCGAGGGCCACTAATGAAAAACTGTTTTTT. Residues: CASSQEARATNEKLFF.

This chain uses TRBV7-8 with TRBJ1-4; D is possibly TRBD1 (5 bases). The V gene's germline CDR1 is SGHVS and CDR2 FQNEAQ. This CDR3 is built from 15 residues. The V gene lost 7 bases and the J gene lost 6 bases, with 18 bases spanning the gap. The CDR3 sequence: CASNAFGTADEKLFF. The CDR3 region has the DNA TGTGCCAGCAACGCTTTTGGGACGGCGGATGAAAAACTGTTTTTT. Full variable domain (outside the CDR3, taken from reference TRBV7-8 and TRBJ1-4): GAGVSQSPRYKVAKRGQDVALRCDPISGHVSLFWYQQALGQGPEFLTYFQNEAQLDKSGLPSDRFFAERPEGSVSTLKIQRTQQEDSAVYLCASNAFGTADEKLFFGSGTQLSVL.

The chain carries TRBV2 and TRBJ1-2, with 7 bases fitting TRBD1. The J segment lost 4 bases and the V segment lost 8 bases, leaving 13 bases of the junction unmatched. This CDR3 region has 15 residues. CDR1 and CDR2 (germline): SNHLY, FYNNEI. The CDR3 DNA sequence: TGTGCCAGCCACAATAAAAAGACAGGGATCTATGGCTACACCTTC. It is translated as CASHNKKTGIYGYTF.

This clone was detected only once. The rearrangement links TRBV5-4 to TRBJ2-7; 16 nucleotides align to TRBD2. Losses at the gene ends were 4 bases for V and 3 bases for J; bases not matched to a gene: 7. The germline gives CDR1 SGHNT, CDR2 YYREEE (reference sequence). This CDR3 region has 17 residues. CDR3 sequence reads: CASSEGLAGGPVYEQYF. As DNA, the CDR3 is TGTGCCAGCAGCGAGGGACTAGCGGGAGGGCCGGTCTACGAGCAGTACTTC.

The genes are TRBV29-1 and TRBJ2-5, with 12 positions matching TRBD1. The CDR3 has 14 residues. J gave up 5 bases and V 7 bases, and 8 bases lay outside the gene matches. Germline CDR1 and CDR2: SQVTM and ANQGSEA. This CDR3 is CSAPGTGGGETQYF. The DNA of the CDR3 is TGCAGCGCCCCCGGGACAGGGGGCGGCGAGACCCAGTACTTC.

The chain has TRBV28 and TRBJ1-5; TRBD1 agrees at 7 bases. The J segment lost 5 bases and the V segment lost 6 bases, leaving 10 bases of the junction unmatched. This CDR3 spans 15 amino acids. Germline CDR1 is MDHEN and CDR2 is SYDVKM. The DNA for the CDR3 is TGTGCCAGCAGGACTGGGGACAGAAGGGATCAGCCCCAGCATTTT. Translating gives CASRTGDRRDQPQHF. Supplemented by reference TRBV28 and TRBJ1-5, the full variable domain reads DVKVTQSSRYLVKRTGEKVFLECVQDMDHENMFWYRQDPGLGLRLIYFSYDVKMKEKGDIPEGYSVSREKKERFSLILESASTNQTSMYLCASRTGDRRDQPQHFGDGTRLSIL.

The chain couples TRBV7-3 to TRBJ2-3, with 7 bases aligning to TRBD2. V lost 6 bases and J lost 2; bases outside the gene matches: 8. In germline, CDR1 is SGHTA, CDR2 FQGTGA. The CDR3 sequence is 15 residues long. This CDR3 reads CASSQTSAHTDTQYF. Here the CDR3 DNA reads TGTGCCAGCAGTCAAACTAGCGCCCACACAGATACGCAGTATTTT.

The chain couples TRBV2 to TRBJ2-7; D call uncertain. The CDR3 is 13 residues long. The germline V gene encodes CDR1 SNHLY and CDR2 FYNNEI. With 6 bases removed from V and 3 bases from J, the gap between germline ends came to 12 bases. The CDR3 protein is CASSRPESYEQYF. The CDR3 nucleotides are TGTGCCAGCAGCCGACCTGAAAGCTACGAGCAGTACTTC.

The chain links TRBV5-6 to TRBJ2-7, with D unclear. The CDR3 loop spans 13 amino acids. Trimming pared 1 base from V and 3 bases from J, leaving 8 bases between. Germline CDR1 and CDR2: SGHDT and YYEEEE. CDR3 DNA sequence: TGTGCCAGCAGCTTGAATCGGGTCTACGAGCAGTACTTC. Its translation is CASSLNRVYEQYF.

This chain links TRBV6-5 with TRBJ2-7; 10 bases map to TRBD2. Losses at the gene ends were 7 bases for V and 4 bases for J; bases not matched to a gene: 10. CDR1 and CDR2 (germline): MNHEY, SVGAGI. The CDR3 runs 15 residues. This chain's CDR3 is CASTAGLAGVYEQYF. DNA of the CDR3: TGTGCCAGCACCGCCGGTCTAGCGGGAGTATACGAGCAGTACTTC.